This passage covers 25 T cell receptor beta chains from one sample sequenced in a study of long-term antiretroviral therapy in people with HIV. Investigators performed immunoSEQ version v3.0 at survey level. This table comes from immunoSEQ multiplex PCR, and its TCRdb copy is limited to in-frame clones, with some not included. In the table there are tens of thousands of clones, more than 65% of which are singletons. The starting material was unsorted PBMCs, obtained around 2.5 years after starting antiretroviral therapy. These receptors all stem from a middle-aged man with HIV.

The chain employs TRBV6-1 and TRBJ1-2; 7 bases map to TRBD1. Per germline, CDR1 MNHNS and CDR2 SASEGT. This CDR3 region has 14 residues. J gave up 4 bases and V 0 bases, and 2 bases lay outside the gene matches. CDR3: CASSEAGQTYGYTF. DNA for the CDR3: TGTGCCAGCAGTGAAGCGGGACAGACCTATGGCTACACCTTC.

The J gene is TRBJ2-7, the V gene TRBV7-9; possibly TRBD2 for D (6 bases). V shed 5 bases and J shed 6 bases, with 11 bases lying between them. The CDR3 spans 12 residues. The germline CDR1 and CDR2 sequences are SEHNR and FQNEAQ (reference sequence). The CDR3 loop is CASSHGAGEQYF. The CDR3 coding sequence is TGTGCCAGCAGCCACGGAGCGGGCGAGCAGTACTTC. Combining the CDR3 with reference TRBV7-9 and TRBJ2-7 gives the whole variable domain DTGVSQNPRHKITKRGQNVTFRCDPISEHNRLYWYRQTLGQGPEFLTYFQNEAQLEKSRLLSDRFSAERPKGSFSTLEIQRTEQGDSAMYLCASSHGAGEQYFGPGTRLTVT.

The chain recombines TRBV29-1 with TRBJ1-2; D gene unclear. V shed 0 bases and J shed 5 bases, with 4 bases lying between them. Germline V CDR1 and CDR2: SQVTM, ANQGSEA. The CDR3 consists of 11 residues. CDR3 loop: CSVEEEYGYTF. The CDR3 coding sequence is TGCAGCGTTGAAGAAGAATATGGCTACACCTTC.

The genes are TRBV5-8 and TRBJ2-7, with D maybe TRBD1 (5 bases). Germline values: CDR1 SGHTS, CDR2 YDEGEE. This CDR3 has 13 amino acids. The V end was cut by 2 bases, the J end by 2 bases, with 8 bases between. CDR3 bases: TGTGCCAGCAGCTTTAAAGGGGCCTACGAGCAGTACTTC. It translates to CASSFKGAYEQYF.

The chain couples TRBV11-2 to TRBJ1-4, with D possibly being TRBD1 (6 bases). The ends were cut back, 4 bases at V and 8 bases at J, with 17 bases in the middle. The germline V gene has CDR1 SGHAT and CDR2 FQNNGV. This CDR3 comprises 15 residues. The CDR3 coding sequence is TGTGCCAGCAGCTCCTTAAGGACAGTTCGGGAAAAACTGTTTTTT. Protein product: CASSSLRTVREKLFF.

The rearrangement uses TRBV28 and TRBJ1-1; 7 bases line up with TRBD1. The trim removed 6 bases at V and 12 bases at J, leaving 13 bases unmatched. The CDR3 spans 13 residues. Germline V CDR1 and CDR2: MDHEN, SYDVKM. In DNA form, the CDR3 reads TGTGCCAGCAGCCCAGCCCACCGGGACAGAACTTTCTTT. As protein: CASSPAHRDRTFF. The full variable domain, with the rest looked up from reference TRBV28 and TRBJ1-1, is DVKVTQSSRYLVKRTGEKVFLECVQDMDHENMFWYRQDPGLGLRLIYFSYDVKMKEKGDIPEGYSVSREKKERFSLILESASTNQTSMYLCASSPAHRDRTFFGQGTRLTVV.

This chain connects TRBV7-8 to TRBJ2-7; 7 positions match TRBD1. Germline V gene lookup returns CDR1 SGHVS and CDR2 FQNEAQ. V was clipped by 4 bases and J by 5 bases; unmatched bases: 8. This CDR3 contains 14 residues. Written as DNA, the CDR3 is TGTGCCAGCAGCTCCGGAGACAGGGTTCACGAGCAGTACTTC. Its translation is CASSSGDRVHEQYF. The complete variable domain, with remaining parts taken from reference TRBV7-8 and TRBJ2-7, reads GAGVSQSPRYKVAKRGQDVALRCDPISGHVSLFWYQQALGQGPEFLTYFQNEAQLDKSGLPSDRFFAERPEGSVSTLKIQRTQQEDSAVYLCASSSGDRVHEQYFGPGTRLTVT.

The gene calls are TRBV5-1 and TRBJ2-1, with 8 bases identical to TRBD1. V lost 4 bases and J lost 9; bases outside the gene matches: 9. The CDR3 is 14 amino acids. Germline values: CDR1 SGHRS, CDR2 YFSETQ. CDR3 sequence (DNA): TGCGCCAGCAGCCAAGGACAGGGAGTTAGTGAGCAGTTCTTC. Protein product: CASSQGQGVSEQFF.

This rearrangement joins TRBV10-2 to TRBJ1-1; 7 nucleotides match TRBD1. CDR1 and CDR2 (germline): WSHSY, SAAADI. This CDR3 region has 14 residues. V shed 2 bases and J 8 bases; nucleotides not matched to a gene: 8. The CDR3, as DNA: TGCGCCAGCAGTGAGATCACAGGGGAGGGGGAAGCTTTCTTT. Amino acids: CASSEITGEGEAFF.

The chain joins TRBV6-4 to TRBJ2-3; 8 bases are shared with TRBD1. CDR3 length: 16 residues. Trimming at V came to 0 bases and at J to 1 base, leaving 3 bases not matched to a gene. The germline gives CDR1 MRHNA, CDR2 SNTAGT. CDR3 in amino acids: CASSDSATGGTDTQYF. In nucleotides, the CDR3 is TGTGCCAGCAGTGACTCGGCGACAGGGGGCACAGATACGCAGTATTTT.

This clone was counted a few times. This sequence joins TRBV10-1 and TRBJ1-2, with D possibly TRBD1 on 5 matching bases. The CDR3 consists of 13 residues. The V gene's germline CDR1 is WNHNN and CDR2 SYGVQD (reference sequence). The V gene lost 4 bases and the J gene lost 2 bases, with 8 bases spanning the gap. CDR3 DNA sequence: TGCGCCAGCAGTGGACAGCTGAACTATGGCTACACCTTC. Encoded protein: CASSGQLNYGYTF.

This chain connects TRBV5-6 to TRBJ2-7; D gene ambiguous. Looked up from germline, CDR1 is SGHDT and CDR2 is YYEEEE. The germline V and J ends were trimmed by 2 bases and 1 base, with 7 bases remaining between them. The length of the CDR3 is 13 residues. CDR3 sequence reads: CASSFGISYEQYF. CDR3 nucleotides: TGTGCCAGCAGCTTTGGCATTTCCTACGAGCAGTACTTC.

Comment on this clone: An end of the junction does not agree with germline; a read error may underlie this. The chain is built from TRBV7-7 and TRBJ2-3; perhaps TRBD1 as D (6 bases). This CDR3 comprises 16 residues. Per germline, CDR1 SSHAT and CDR2 FNYEAQ (reference sequence). CDR3 coding DNA: TGTGCTAGCAGCTTATCCACAGGGTGGTCGACAGATACGCAGTATTTT. It translates to CASSLSTGWSTDTQYF.

This clone came up a few times. The chain has TRBV28 and TRBJ1-5; TRBD1 is a possible D gene (5 bases). The length of the CDR3 is 12 residues. The germline gives CDR1 MDHEN, CDR2 SYDVKM. V was cut by 4 bases and J by 11 bases, with 12 bases left in between. The CDR3 nucleotides are TGTGCCAGCAGTTGGGGGGAAGGGGCCCAGCATTTT. Its protein is CASSWGEGAQHF.

The rearrangement uses TRBV2 and TRBJ2-2; the D is unclear. Germline loops: CDR1 SNHLY, CDR2 FYNNEI. The length of the CDR3 is 12 residues. The CDR3 is CATTTGTGELFF. The CDR3 bases are TGTGCAACTACCACGGGCACCGGGGAGCTGTTTTTT.

The J gene is TRBJ2-7, the V gene TRBV28; the match to TRBD2 covers 7 bases. Germline CDR1 is MDHEN and CDR2 is SYDVKM. CDR3 length equals 16 residues. V was pared by 5 bases and J by 1 base, with 11 bases of the junction left unmatched. The CDR3 region is CASSPRGTTRSYEQYF. The CDR3 region has the DNA TGTGCCAGCAGTCCCCGGGGGACTACCCGATCCTACGAGCAGTACTTC.

The V gene is TRBV5-4, the J gene TRBJ1-1; D unresolved. V was clipped by 2 bases and J by 4 bases, with 9 bases between them. This CDR3 region has 13 residues. Germline V gene lookup returns CDR1 SGHNT and CDR2 YYREEE (reference sequence). DNA for the CDR3: TGTGCCAGCAGCTTCCCTTCCGGCACTGAAGCTTTCTTT. Amino acids: CASSFPSGTEAFF.

CDR3 region: CSVGNGNTEAFF. CDR3 in DNA: TGCAGCGTTGGAAACGGAAACACTGAAGCTTTCTTT. The rearrangement links TRBV29-1 to TRBJ1-1; D uncertain. Germline loops: CDR1 SQVTM, CDR2 ANQGSEA. V was trimmed by 4 bases and J by 2 bases, leaving 8 bases between them. The CDR3 is 12 amino acids.

V and J are TRBV29-1 and TRBJ2-2; TRBD2 agrees at 12 bases. The germline V gene encodes CDR1 SQVTM and CDR2 ANQGSEA. After removal of 4 bases from V and 8 bases from J, the junction contained 5 bases not matched to a gene. The CDR3 is 14 residues long. CDR3 nucleotide sequence: TGCAGCGTTGGCCGGACTAGCGGGACTGGGGAGCTGTTTTTT. Its protein product is CSVGRTSGTGELFF.

A few counts support this clone. The V gene is TRBV6-1, the J gene TRBJ2-7; D ambiguous. The ends were cut back, 2 bases at V and 2 bases at J, with 10 bases in the middle. The CDR3 extends over 14 amino acids. CDR1 is MNHNS and CDR2 is SASEGT in the germline V gene. Here the CDR3 reads CASSELEQTYEQYF. CDR3 coding DNA: TGTGCCAGCAGTGAATTGGAGCAAACCTACGAGCAGTACTTC.

In this sample, this clone turned up a few times. Written as DNA, the CDR3 is TGTGTCAGATCCACGACAGGGTTCCACGAGCAGTACTTC. This translates into CVRSTTGFHEQYF. The V call is TRBV7-5, the J call TRBJ2-7; the tabulated D call, TRBD1, remains unverified against the DNA. TRBV7-5 is reported as a pseudogene. There are 13 residues in the CDR3.

The J gene is TRBJ2-6, the V gene TRBV6-4, with a possible D match to TRBD1 (6 bases). Trimming stripped 0 bases from V and 3 bases from J, with 6 bases between. The CDR3 extends over 15 amino acids. From germline, CDR1 is MRHNA and CDR2 SNTAGT. In nucleotides, the CDR3 is TGTGCCAGCAGTGACTCCAGGGGTGGGGCCAACGTCCTGACTTTC. Amino acid sequence: CASSDSRGGANVLTF.

The rearrangement uses TRBV4-1 and TRBJ1-1, with TRBD1 matching 9 bases. The V gene's germline CDR1 is MGHRA and CDR2 YSYEKL. This CDR3 spans 18 amino acids. J lost 4 bases, V lost 3 bases, and 15 bases had no gene match. CDR3 in amino acids: CASSQDPGQGTLVTEAFF. CDR3 nucleotide sequence: TGCGCCAGCAGCCAGGACCCGGGACAGGGCACCCTGGTCACTGAAGCTTTCTTT.

The chain uses TRBV7-6 and TRBJ1-1; D is unresolved. The germline gives CDR1 SGHVS, CDR2 FNYEAQ. The ends were cut back, 5 bases at V and 0 bases at J, with 10 bases in the middle. The CDR3 consists of 14 residues. In DNA form, the CDR3 reads TGTGCCAGCAGCCCCCTCATCTTGAACACTGAAGCTTTCTTT. It translates to CASSPLILNTEAFF.

The J gene is TRBJ1-2, the V gene TRBV18; 9 nucleotides match TRBD1. The CDR3 extends over 15 amino acids. Germline CDR1 KGHSH, CDR2 LQKENI. J lost 4 bases, V lost 0 bases, and 3 bases had no gene match. CDR3: CASSPPGTGTYGYTF. The CDR3 DNA reads TGTGCCAGCTCACCACCGGGGACAGGGACCTATGGCTACACCTTC.